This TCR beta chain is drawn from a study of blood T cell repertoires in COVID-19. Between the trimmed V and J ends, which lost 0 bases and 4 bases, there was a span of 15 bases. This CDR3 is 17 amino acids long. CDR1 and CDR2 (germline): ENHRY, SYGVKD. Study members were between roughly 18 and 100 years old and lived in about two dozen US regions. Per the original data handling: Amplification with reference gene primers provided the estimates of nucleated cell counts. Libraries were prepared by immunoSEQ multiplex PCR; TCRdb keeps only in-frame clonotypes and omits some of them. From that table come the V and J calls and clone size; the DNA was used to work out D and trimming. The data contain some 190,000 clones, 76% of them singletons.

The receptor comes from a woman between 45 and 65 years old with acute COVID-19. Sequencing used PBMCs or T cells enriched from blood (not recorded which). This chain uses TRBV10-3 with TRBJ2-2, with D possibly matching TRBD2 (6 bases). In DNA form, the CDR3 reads TGTGCCATCAGTGAGTCCGGGAGCGCAGGCCCCACCGGGGAGCTGTTTTTT. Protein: CAISESGSAGPTGELFF.